These 3 T cell receptor beta chains were sequenced from one sample in a study of human thymus T cells. Resections obtained during corrective heart surgery supplied the thymus tissue. Profiled with immunoSEQ multiplex PCR; TCRdb holds only in-frame clones, not every one. The sample records tens of thousands of clones, around 95% being singletons. Sample: thymus tissue. The receptors stem from a girl under three years old with a congenital heart defect but otherwise immunologically healthy.

The rearrangement uses TRBV5-1 and TRBJ2-1; no reliable D call. Trimming removed 0 bases at V and 8 bases at J, with 12 bases between. Germline-derived CDR1 and CDR2 are SGHRS and YFSETQ. This CDR3 has 14 amino acids. The CDR3 is CASSLDGEEDEQFF. The CDR3 DNA sequence: TGCGCCAGCAGCTTGGATGGGGAAGAAGATGAGCAGTTCTTC.

This chain joins TRBV28 and TRBJ2-3; 7 nucleotides agree with TRBD2. CDR3 length: 17 residues. V shed 4 bases, J shed 6 bases, and the junction held 16 bases outside the gene matches. CDR1 and CDR2 (germline): MDHEN, SYDVKM. CDR3 residues: CASSSLHSAGNRDTQYF. CDR3 bases: TGTGCCAGCAGTTCCCTCCATTCAGCGGGGAACCGTGATACGCAGTATTTT.

The rearrangement links TRBV7-2 to TRBJ2-7; TRBD2 agrees at 11 bases. The V gene's germline CDR1 is SGHTA and CDR2 FQGNSA. The ends lost 6 bases at V and 3 bases at J; junction bases unmatched: 13. The CDR3 spans 17 residues. The DNA for the CDR3 is TGTGCCAGCAGTCCCCCCATGAGACTAGCGGGACACTACGAGCAGTACTTC. Its translation: CASSPPMRLAGHYEQYF.